The source of this T cell receptor beta chain is a study of blood T cell repertoires in COVID-19. Study details: The origin of the acute and convalescent COVID-19 samples was the United States, Italy and Spain. T cells, B-cell-depleted T cells, or PBMCs provided the cDNA or gDNA that served as material.

Profiling relied on immunoSEQ multiplex PCR, and the TCRdb table lists in-frame clones only, not all of them. The sample has over 200,000 clones, nearly 90% seen once. The length of the CDR3 is 15 residues. The V gene's germline CDR1 is LNHDA and CDR2 SQIVND (reference sequence). V lost 3 bases and J lost 2; bases outside the gene matches: 7. This clonotype was sampled from a human donor in a cohort sampled during active COVID-19. The rearrangement joins TRBV19 to TRBJ2-7; TRBD2 aligns across 7 bases. The specimen was peripheral blood. In nucleotides, the CDR3 is TGTGCCAGTAGTATGGGAGGGCGGACTACCTACGAGCAGTACTTC. It specifies CASSMGGRTTYEQYF.